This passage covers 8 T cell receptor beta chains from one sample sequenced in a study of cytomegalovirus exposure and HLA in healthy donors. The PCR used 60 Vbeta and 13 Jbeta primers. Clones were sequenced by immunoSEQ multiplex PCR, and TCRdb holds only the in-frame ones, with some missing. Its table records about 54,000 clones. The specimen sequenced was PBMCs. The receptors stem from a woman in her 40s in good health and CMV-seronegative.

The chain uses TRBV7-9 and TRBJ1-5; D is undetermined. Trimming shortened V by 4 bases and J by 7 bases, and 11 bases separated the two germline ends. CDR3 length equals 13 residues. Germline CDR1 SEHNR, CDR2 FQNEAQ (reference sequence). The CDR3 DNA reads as TGTGCCAGCAGCTCGGGTTTAGGACAGCCCCAGCATTTT. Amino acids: CASSSGLGQPQHF.

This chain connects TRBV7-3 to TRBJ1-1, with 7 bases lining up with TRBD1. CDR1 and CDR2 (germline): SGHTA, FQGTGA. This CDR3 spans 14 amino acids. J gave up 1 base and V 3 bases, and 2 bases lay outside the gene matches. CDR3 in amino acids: CASSLTGTNTEAFF. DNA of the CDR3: TGTGCCAGCAGCTTGACAGGGACGAACACTGAAGCTTTCTTT.

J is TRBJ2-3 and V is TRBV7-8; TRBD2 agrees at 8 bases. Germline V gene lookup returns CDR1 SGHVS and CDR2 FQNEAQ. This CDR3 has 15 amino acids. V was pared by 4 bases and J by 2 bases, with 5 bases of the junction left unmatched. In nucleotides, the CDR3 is TGTGCCAGCAGCTCGACTAGCGACTACACAGATACGCAGTATTTT. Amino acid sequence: CASSSTSDYTDTQYF.

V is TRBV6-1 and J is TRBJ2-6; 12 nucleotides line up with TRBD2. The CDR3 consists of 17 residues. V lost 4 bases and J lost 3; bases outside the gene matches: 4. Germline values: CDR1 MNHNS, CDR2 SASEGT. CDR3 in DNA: TGTGCCAGCAGTGGACTAGCGGGAGTGATTGGGGCCAACGTCCTGACTTTC. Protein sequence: CASSGLAGVIGANVLTF.

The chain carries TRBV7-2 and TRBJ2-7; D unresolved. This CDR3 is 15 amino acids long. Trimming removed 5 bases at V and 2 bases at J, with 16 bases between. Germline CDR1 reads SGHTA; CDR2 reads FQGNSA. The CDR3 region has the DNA TGTGCCAGCAGCCGCCCCGGTGGAGAGGCCTACGAGCAGTACTTC. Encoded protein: CASSRPGGEAYEQYF. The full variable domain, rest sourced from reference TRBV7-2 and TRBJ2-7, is GAGVSQSPSNKVTEKGKDVELRCDPISGHTALYWYRQSLGQGLEFLIYFQGNSAPDKSGLPSDRFSAERTGGSVSTLTIQRTQQEDSAVYLCASSRPGGEAYEQYFGPGTRLTVT.

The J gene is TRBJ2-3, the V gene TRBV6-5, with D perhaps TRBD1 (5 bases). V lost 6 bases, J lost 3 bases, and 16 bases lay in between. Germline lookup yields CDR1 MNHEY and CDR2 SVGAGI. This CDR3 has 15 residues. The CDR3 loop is CASRAGQGRTDTQYF. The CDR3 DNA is TGTGCCAGCAGGGCTGGGCAGGGTAGGACAGATACGCAGTATTTT.

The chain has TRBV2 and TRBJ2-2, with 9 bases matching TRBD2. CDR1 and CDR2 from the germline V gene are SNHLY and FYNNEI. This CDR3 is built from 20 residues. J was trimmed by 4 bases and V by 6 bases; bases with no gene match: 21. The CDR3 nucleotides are TGTGCCAGCAGAAGGGGGCGGGCTAGCGGGAATCCGACGGGCACCGGGGAGCTGTTTTTT. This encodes CASRRGRASGNPTGTGELFF.

The CDR3 region has the DNA TGCGCCAGCAGCCTCTCGCGCACCCAGCATTTT. Translating gives CASSLSRTQHF. The genes are TRBV5-1 and TRBJ1-5; no reliable D call. The germline gives CDR1 SGHRS, CDR2 YFSETQ. Trimming removed 4 bases at V and 11 bases at J, with 10 bases between. This CDR3 spans 11 amino acids.